These 25 T cell receptor beta chains were sequenced from one sample in a study of Tregs in tolerant kidney transplant recipients. Sequenced by immunoSEQ multiplex PCR; TCRdb stores in-frame clones only, minus some. The sample contains tens of thousands of clones, roughly 89% of which appear only once. The sequenced sample consisted of CD4+ T cells from blood. The source of these receptors is a human donor in good health.

The genes are TRBV7-2 and TRBJ1-3; the D is unclear. CDR1 SGHTA and CDR2 FQGNSA come from the germline V gene. V lost 0 bases, J lost 2 bases, and 11 bases lay in between. This CDR3 spans 16 amino acids. The CDR3 sequence: CASSLALRVTGNTIYF. CDR3 bases: TGTGCCAGCAGCTTAGCTTTGCGGGTAACTGGAAACACCATATATTTT.

V and J are TRBV29-1 and TRBJ1-2; D is perhaps TRBD1 (6 bases). The germline gives CDR1 SQVTM, CDR2 ANQGSEA. Trimming took off 7 bases at V and 5 bases at J, with 17 bases between the two ends. The CDR3 runs 13 residues. The CDR3 sequence: CSANGTPLYGYTF. CDR3 bases: TGCAGCGCAAACGGGACACCCCTATATGGCTACACCTTC.

V and J are TRBV6-6 and TRBJ2-7, with 11 positions matching TRBD1. The length of the CDR3 is 13 residues. Germline lookup yields CDR1 MNHNY and CDR2 SVGAGI (reference sequence). V lost 6 bases, J lost 5 bases, and 3 bases stayed unmatched. CDR3: CASRRTGGDEQYF. CDR3 in DNA: TGTGCCAGCAGACGGACAGGGGGCGACGAGCAGTACTTC.

The gene calls are TRBV30 and TRBJ1-5; D remains unclear. The CDR3 covers 13 residues. Trimming removed 3 bases at V and 0 bases at J, with 6 bases between. The V gene's germline CDR1 is GTSNPN and CDR2 SVGIG (reference sequence). The CDR3 reads CAWSTDSNQPQHF. In nucleotides, the CDR3 is TGTGCCTGGAGCACAGATAGCAATCAGCCCCAGCATTTT.

The chain recombines TRBV28 with TRBJ1-3; 9 bases fit TRBD1. V shed 6 bases, J shed 0 bases, and the junction held 9 bases outside the gene matches. The CDR3 is 17 residues long. In germline, CDR1 is MDHEN, CDR2 SYDVKM. The CDR3 nucleotides are TGTGCCAGCAGCCTCATACAGGGGGCCACCTCTGGAAACACCATATATTTT. Translating gives CASSLIQGATSGNTIYF.

The rearrangement joins TRBV9 to TRBJ2-5; 11 nucleotides align to TRBD2. Trimming took 0 bases from V and 5 from J; bases not matched to a gene: 12. This CDR3 has 18 residues. Germline values: CDR1 SGDLS, CDR2 YYNGEE. CDR3 bases: TGTGCCAGCAGCGTAGTAGCGGGAGGGCCGTTTTCTAAGGAGACCCAGTACTTC. Translated: CASSVVAGGPFSKETQYF.

The sample holds one count of this clone. The CDR3 nucleotides read TGTGCCAGCAGCCTGGGACTTAGCAATCAGCCCCAGCATTTT. This codes for CASSLGLSNQPQHF. The rearrangement uses TRBV5-8 and TRBJ1-5; D perhaps matches TRBD1 (5 bases). The length of the CDR3 is 14 residues. V lost 4 bases, J lost 0 bases, and 8 bases lay in between. Germline V gene sequence: CDR1 SGHTS, CDR2 YDEGEE.

The V and J genes are TRBV27 and TRBJ1-6; D gene uncertain. In germline, CDR1 is MNHEY, CDR2 SMNVEV (reference sequence). The CDR3 runs 15 residues. Between the trimmed V and J ends, which lost 5 bases and 3 bases, there was a span of 11 bases. CDR3 nucleotide sequence: TGTGCCAGCAGTCCTCAGCTACGCTATAATTCACCCCTCCACTTT. As protein: CASSPQLRYNSPLHF.

Here the CDR3 DNA reads TGCGCCAGCAGCCAAGAGCCTAGCGGGATAGGGCGAGAGACCCAGTACTTC. The encoded protein is CASSQEPSGIGRETQYF. The chain joins TRBV4-1 to TRBJ2-5; 9 positions match TRBD2. The germline gives CDR1 MGHRA, CDR2 YSYEKL. The J segment lost 4 bases and the V segment lost 0 bases, leaving 9 bases of the junction unmatched. The CDR3 is made up of 17 amino acids.

The genes are TRBV7-9 and TRBJ1-2; the D is unclear. The CDR3 totals 16 residues. Trimming removed 5 bases from V and 0 bases from J, with 16 bases in between. The germline gives CDR1 SEHNR, CDR2 FQNEAQ (reference sequence). This CDR3 is CASSPSIGSANYGYTF. For the CDR3, the DNA is TGTGCCAGCAGCCCAAGTATTGGATCTGCTAACTATGGCTACACCTTC.

This sequence joins TRBV5-1 and TRBJ1-5; perhaps TRBD1 as D (5 bases). The CDR3 consists of 16 residues. Germline loops: CDR1 SGHRS, CDR2 YFSETQ. Trimming removed 0 bases at V and 6 bases at J, with 16 bases between. CDR3 residues: CASSLDPGGRGQPQHF. Written as DNA, the CDR3 is TGCGCCAGCAGCTTGGATCCGGGGGGGAGAGGTCAGCCCCAGCATTTT. Supplemented by reference TRBV5-1 and TRBJ1-5, the full variable domain reads KAGVTQTPRYLIKTRGQQVTLSCSPISGHRSVSWYQQTPGQGLQFLFEYFSETQRNKGNFPGRFSGRQFSNSRSEMNVSTLELGDSALYLCASSLDPGGRGQPQHFGDGTRLSIL.

The chain is built from TRBV6-5 and TRBJ1-2; D is perhaps TRBD1 (5 bases). The V gene's germline CDR1 is MNHEY and CDR2 SVGAGI. CDR3 size: 13 residues. V was cut by 5 bases and J by 3 bases, with 10 bases left in between. The CDR3 sequence is CASSKTDYYGYTF. The CDR3 DNA reads TGTGCCAGCAGTAAGACAGACTACTATGGCTACACCTTC.

The V and J genes are TRBV5-1 and TRBJ2-5; tentative D call: TRBD2 (6 bases). The CDR3 totals 16 residues. V lost 0 bases to trimming and J lost 3 bases, with 15 bases between them. CDR1 and CDR2 (germline): SGHRS, YFSETQ. The CDR3 region is CASSLGVTSRKETQYF. CDR3 nucleotide sequence: TGCGCCAGCAGCTTGGGGGTGACTAGTAGAAAAGAGACCCAGTACTTC.

The V call is TRBV2, the J call TRBJ1-1; D not certain. Germline CDR1 is SNHLY and CDR2 is FYNNEI. The CDR3 extends over 14 amino acids. Trimming removed 5 bases from V and 3 bases from J, with 13 bases in between. The CDR3 DNA reads TGTGCCAGCAGTAAAGTCACGGTGGACACTGAAGCTTTCTTT. Its protein is CASSKVTVDTEAFF. The full variable domain, in which reference TRBV2 and TRBJ1-1 provide the parts outside the CDR3, is EPEVTQTPSHQVTQMGQEVILRCVPISNHLYFYWYRQILGQKVEFLVSFYNNEISEKSEIFDDQFSVERPDGSNFTLKIRSTKLEDSAMYFCASSKVTVDTEAFFGQGTRLTVV.

The chain links TRBV10-2 to TRBJ1-1; D is ambiguous. From germline, CDR1 is WSHSY and CDR2 SAAADI. V dropped 5 bases and J dropped 1 base, with 17 bases sitting between them. The CDR3 has 16 amino acids. CDR3 amino acids: CASSPLGVAPNTEAFF. As DNA, the CDR3 is TGCGCCAGCAGTCCCCTTGGGGTCGCCCCGAACACTGAAGCTTTCTTT.

The rearrangement joins TRBV2 to TRBJ2-7; 10 bases are a match to TRBD2. This CDR3 comprises 15 residues. Germline CDR1 is SNHLY and CDR2 is FYNNEI. After removal of 9 bases from V and 7 bases from J, the junction contained 15 bases not matched to a gene. In DNA, the CDR3 is TGTGCCAGTTCGAAAGCAAGCGGGGGGGCGGTGGAGCAGTACTTC. It encodes CASSKASGGAVEQYF.

This clone was seen just once. The J gene is TRBJ1-2, the V gene TRBV4-1; TRBD1 matches at 8 bases. The CDR3 spans 13 residues. Germline values: CDR1 MGHRA, CDR2 YSYEKL. V was clipped by 3 bases and J by 3 bases; unmatched bases: 0. Here the CDR3 DNA reads TGCGCCAGCAGCCAGGACAGGGACTATGGCTACACCTTC. Translation gives CASSQDRDYGYTF.

The rearrangement uses TRBV6-6 and TRBJ2-7, with 7 bases fitting TRBD1. V lost 8 bases and J lost 4; bases outside the gene matches: 14. From germline, CDR1 is MNHNY and CDR2 SVGAGI (reference sequence). The CDR3 extends over 15 amino acids. The CDR3 bases are TGTGCCAGCGGAAGGGGGCCTGGGCTCGGGTACGAGCAGTACTTC. Translating gives CASGRGPGLGYEQYF.

This rearrangement joins TRBV19 to TRBJ1-2, with 8 nucleotides matching TRBD1. The V gene end was trimmed by 1 base and the J gene end by 0 bases; junction bases not matched to a gene: 7. The CDR3 is 17 amino acids. CDR1 is LNHDA and CDR2 is SQIVND in the germline V gene (reference sequence). The CDR3 DNA reads as TGTGCCAGTAGTATAGCGCCCGGACAGGGAGCTAACTATGGCTACACCTTC. Amino acid sequence: CASSIAPGQGANYGYTF.

The rearrangement joins TRBV5-1 to TRBJ2-1; D is perhaps TRBD1 or TRBD2 (5 bases each). The CDR3 is 12 residues long. Trimming stripped 0 bases from V and 7 bases from J, with 5 bases between. CDR1 and CDR2 from the germline V gene are SGHRS and YFSETQ. Here the CDR3 DNA reads TGCGCCAGCAGCTTGGGGGGGAATGAGCAGTTCTTC. Amino acid sequence: CASSLGGNEQFF.

This clone was found once. The chain couples TRBV9 to TRBJ1-2; D remains ambiguous. V was shortened by 0 bases and J by 4 bases, with 10 bases between the two germline ends. The CDR3 extends over 14 amino acids. The germline gives CDR1 SGDLS, CDR2 YYNGEE. Here the CDR3 reads CASSVGGAGYGYTF. The CDR3 DNA follows: TGTGCCAGCAGCGTAGGAGGTGCTGGCTATGGCTACACCTTC.

This clone was recorded only once. V usage is TRBV29-1 and J usage is TRBJ2-1, with D maybe TRBD2 (5 bases). This CDR3 region has 15 residues. The germline V and J ends were trimmed by 7 bases and 12 bases, with 28 bases remaining between them. Germline-derived CDR1 and CDR2 are SQVTM and ANQGSEA. DNA for the CDR3: TGCAGCGCCCGAAACTCGATCGGACTGGGATTATTGCAGTTCTTC. Translating gives CSARNSIGLGLLQFF.

The rearrangement uses TRBV5-1 and TRBJ2-3; the match to TRBD1 covers 7 bases. Germline-derived CDR1 and CDR2 are SGHRS and YFSETQ. The CDR3 is made up of 15 amino acids. J gave up 0 bases and V 4 bases, and 5 bases lay outside the gene matches. The CDR3 DNA reads TGCGCCAGCAGCGTGCGACAGGGAAGCACAGATACGCAGTATTTT. Amino acids: CASSVRQGSTDTQYF.

This chain connects TRBV11-2 to TRBJ1-1; D gene unclear. The CDR3 length is 13 residues. Germline values: CDR1 SGHAT, CDR2 FQNNGV. The V and J ends lost 0 bases and 5 bases respectively, with 7 bases between them. CDR3 in amino acids: CASSLDVGTEAFF. CDR3 bases: TGTGCCAGCAGCTTAGACGTGGGAACTGAAGCTTTCTTT.

This clone was found once. The chain uses TRBV21-1 and TRBJ2-7; the table gives TRBD1 as D, unverified against the DNA. TRBV21-1 is a known pseudogene. This CDR3 has 12 amino acids. In DNA, the CDR3 is TGTGCCAGCTGGGACAGAACCTACGAGCAGTACTTC. It is translated as CASWDRTYEQYF.